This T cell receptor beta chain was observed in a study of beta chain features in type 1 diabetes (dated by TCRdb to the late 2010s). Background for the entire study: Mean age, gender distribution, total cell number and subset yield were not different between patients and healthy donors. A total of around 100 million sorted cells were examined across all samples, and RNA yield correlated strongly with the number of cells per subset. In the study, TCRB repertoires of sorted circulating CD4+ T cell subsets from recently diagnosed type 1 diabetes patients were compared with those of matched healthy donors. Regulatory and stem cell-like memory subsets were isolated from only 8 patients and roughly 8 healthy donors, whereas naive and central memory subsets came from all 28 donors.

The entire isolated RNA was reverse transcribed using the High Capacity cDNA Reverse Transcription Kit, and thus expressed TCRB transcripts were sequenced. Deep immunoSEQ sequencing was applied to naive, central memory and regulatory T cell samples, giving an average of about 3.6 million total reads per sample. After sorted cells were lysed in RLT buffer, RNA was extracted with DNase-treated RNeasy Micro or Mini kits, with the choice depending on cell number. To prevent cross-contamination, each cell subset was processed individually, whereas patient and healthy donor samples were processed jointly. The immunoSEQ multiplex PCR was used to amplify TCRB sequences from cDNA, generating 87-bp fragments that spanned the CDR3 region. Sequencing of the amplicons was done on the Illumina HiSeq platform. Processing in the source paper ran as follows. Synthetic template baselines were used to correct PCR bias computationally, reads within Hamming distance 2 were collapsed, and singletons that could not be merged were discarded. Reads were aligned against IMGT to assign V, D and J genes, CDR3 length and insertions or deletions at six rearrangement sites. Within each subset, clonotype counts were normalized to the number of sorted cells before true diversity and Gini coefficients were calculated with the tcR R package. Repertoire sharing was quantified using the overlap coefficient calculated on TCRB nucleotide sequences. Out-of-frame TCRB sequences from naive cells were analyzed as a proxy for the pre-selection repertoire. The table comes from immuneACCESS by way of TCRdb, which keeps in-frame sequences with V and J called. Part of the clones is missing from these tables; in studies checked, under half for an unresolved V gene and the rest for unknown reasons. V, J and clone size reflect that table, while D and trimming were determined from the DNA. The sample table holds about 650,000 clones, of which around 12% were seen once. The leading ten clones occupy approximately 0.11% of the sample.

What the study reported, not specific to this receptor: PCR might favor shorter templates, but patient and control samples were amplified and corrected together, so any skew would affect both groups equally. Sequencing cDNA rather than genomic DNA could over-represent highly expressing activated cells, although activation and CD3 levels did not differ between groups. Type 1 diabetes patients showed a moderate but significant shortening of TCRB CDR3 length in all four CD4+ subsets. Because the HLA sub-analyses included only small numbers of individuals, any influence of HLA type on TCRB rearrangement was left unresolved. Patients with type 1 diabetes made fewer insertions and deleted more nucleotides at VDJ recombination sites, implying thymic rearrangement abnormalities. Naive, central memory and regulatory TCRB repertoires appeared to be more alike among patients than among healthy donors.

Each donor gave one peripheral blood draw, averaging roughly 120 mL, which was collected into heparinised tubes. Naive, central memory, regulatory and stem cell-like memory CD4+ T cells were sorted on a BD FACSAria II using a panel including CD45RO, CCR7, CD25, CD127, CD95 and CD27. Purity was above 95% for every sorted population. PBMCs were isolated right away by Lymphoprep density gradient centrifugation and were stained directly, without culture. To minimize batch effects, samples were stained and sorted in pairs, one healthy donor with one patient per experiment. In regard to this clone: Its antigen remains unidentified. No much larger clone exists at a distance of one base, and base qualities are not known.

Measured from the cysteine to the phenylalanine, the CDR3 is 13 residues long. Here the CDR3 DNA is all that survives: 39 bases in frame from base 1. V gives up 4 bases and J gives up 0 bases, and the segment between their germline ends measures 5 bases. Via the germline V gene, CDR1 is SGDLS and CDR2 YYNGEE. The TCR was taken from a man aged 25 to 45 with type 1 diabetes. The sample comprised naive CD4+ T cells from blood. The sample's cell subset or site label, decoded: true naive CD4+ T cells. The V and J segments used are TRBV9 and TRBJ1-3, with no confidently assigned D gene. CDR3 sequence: CASSPYSGNTIYF. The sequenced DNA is TGTGCCAGCAGCCCGTACTCTGGAAACACCATATATTTT.